The rows below give T cell receptor beta chains drawn from one sample of a study of cytomegalovirus exposure and HLA in healthy donors. TCRdb keeps only in-frame clones here, not all; method: immunoSEQ multiplex PCR. Of some 90,000 clones in the sample, approximately 70% were seen once. Sequencing used PBMCs. The source is a man aged 45-65 years in good health and CMV-seronegative. Each CDR3 is given with its conserved first and last residue. D genes are given only for firm matches. Size tells how often a clone was seen (once, few, many) or the class of an expanded clone, and some rows leave it out.

NA	NA	TRBV19	TRBJ1-3	CATVTTGSRGNTIYF	TGTGCCACCGTTACCACAGGCAGTCGAGGAAACACCATATATTTT
NA	NA	TRBV28	TRBJ1-4	CASSRGGITEKLFF	TGTGCCAGCAGCCGGGGAGGAATCACTGAAAAACTGTTTTTT
NA	NA	TRBV15	TRBJ1-5	CATSRGQVRNQPQHF	TGTGCCACCAGCAGAGGCCAGGTCCGGAATCAGCCCCAGCATTTT
TRBD1	NA	TRBV7-3	TRBJ1-2	CASSFRPTGVDGYTF	TGTGCCAGCAGCTTCCGCCCGACAGGGGTGGATGGCTACACCTTC
NA	NA	TRBV6-1	TRBJ2-7	CASRDLTGTEYEQYF	TGTGCCAGCAGGGATCTGACAGGGACTGAATACGAGCAGTACTTC
NA	many	TRBV5-5	TRBJ2-6	CASSSAPGGANVLTF	TGTGCCAGCAGCTCAGCCCCGGGGGGGGCCAACGTCCTGACTTTC
NA	NA	TRBV10-3	TRBJ1-3	CAISESGNTIYF	TGTGCCATCAGTGAATCGGGAAACACCATATATTTT
NA	few	TRBV15	TRBJ2-1	CATSRTGSYNEQFF	TGTGCCACCTCCCGCACAGGCTCCTACAATGAGCAGTTCTTC
NA	NA	TRBV19	TRBJ2-1	CASSIIWGRSSYNEQFF	TGTGCCAGTAGTATAATCTGGGGCCGAAGCTCCTACAATGAGCAGTTCTTC
NA	NA	TRBV29-1	TRBJ2-3	CSVDGQVTDTQYF	TGCAGCGTTGATGGTCAGGTCACAGATACGCAGTATTTT
NA	NA	TRBV18	TRBJ1-4	CASSPPGATNEKLFF	TGTGCCAGCTCACCACCAGGGGCGACTAATGAAAAACTGTTTTTT
NA	NA	TRBV2	TRBJ2-1	CASSEGDNEQFF	TGTGCCAGCAGTGAAGGAGACAATGAGCAGTTCTTC
NA	NA	TRBV7-2	TRBJ1-6	CASSLDRDNSPLHF	TGTGCCAGCAGCCTTGACAGAGATAATTCACCCCTCCACTTT
TRBD2	NA	TRBV7-6	TRBJ2-1	CASSLQSGGRLVF	TGTGCCAGCAGCTTACAGAGCGGGGGACGTTTGGTCTTC
TRBD1	NA	TRBV19	TRBJ1-4	CASIPNRGLVEKLFF	TGTGCCAGTATACCGAACAGGGGTTTGGTTGAAAAACTGTTTTTT
NA	NA	TRBV7-2	TRBJ1-4	CASSSLTLAGVEKLFF	TGTGCCAGCAGCTCCTTGACCTTGGCAGGGGTGGAAAAACTGTTTTTT
TRBD1	NA	TRBV7-9	TRBJ2-7	CASSLSRQGAGEQYF	TGTGCCAGCAGCTTAAGTCGGCAGGGGGCGGGCGAGCAGTACTTC
NA	NA	TRBV6-1	TRBJ2-7	CASSEFVETPYEQYF	TGTGCCAGCAGTGAATTTGTGGAGACTCCCTACGAGCAGTACTTC
TRBD2	NA	TRBV4-2	TRBJ2-1	CASSPRALAGEANEQFF	TGTGCCAGCAGCCCACGGGCGCTAGCGGGGGAGGCAAATGAGCAGTTCTTC
NA	once	TRBV19	TRBJ1-1	CASSGREGLLPFF	TGTGCCAGTAGTGGCAGGGAAGGTCTTTTACCTTTCTTT
NA	NA	TRBV9	TRBJ2-1	CASSVAPLAPKRDEQFF	TGTGCCAGCAGCGTAGCCCCCCTAGCGCCGAAAAGGGATGAGCAGTTCTTC
TRBD2	NA	TRBV19	TRBJ2-1	CASTTGTSGYNERFF	TGTGCCAGCACAACCGGGACTAGCGGCTACAATGAGCGGTTCTTC
TRBD1	NA	TRBV6-1	TRBJ1-2	CASSGIQGAYDYTF	TGTGCCAGCAGTGGGATACAGGGGGCGTATGACTACACCTTC
NA	NA	TRBV20-1	TRBJ2-7	CSAPGQSPSF	TGCAGTGCCCCAGGACAGTCACCTTCCTTT
NA	NA	TRBV18	TRBJ1-1	CASSPPGRDPGTEAFF	TGTGCCAGCTCACCACCTGGCCGAGATCCCGGGACTGAAGCTTTCTTT
NA	NA	TRBV6-1	TRBJ1-2	CASRLLDLYGYTF	TGTGCCAGCCGCCTGCTAGACCTCTATGGCTACACCTTC
TRBD2	NA	TRBV2	TRBJ2-5	CASRAGGLLETQYF	TGTGCCAGCAGAGCGGGGGGGCTGTTAGAGACCCAGTACTTC
NA	NA	TRBV27	TRBJ2-7	CASSPSEGYEQYF	TGTGCCAGCAGCCCCTCCGAGGGCTACGAGCAGTACTTC
NA	NA	TRBV4-3	TRBJ2-3	CASSHPVLGAISTDTQYF	TGCGCCAGCAGCCACCCGGTATTGGGCGCTATCAGCACAGATACGCAGTATTTT
NA	NA	TRBV27	TRBJ1-5	CASKRFDSNQPQHF	TGTGCCAGCAAGAGGTTCGATAGCAATCAGCCCCAGCATTTT
TRBD1	NA	TRBV28	TRBJ2-4	CASQTGGSGNIQYF	TGTGCCAGCCAGACAGGGGGTTCGGGAAACATTCAGTACTTC
TRBD1	NA	TRBV28	TRBJ2-4	CASSRQRDSKNIQYF	TGTGCCAGCAGCCGCCAGAGGGACAGTAAAAACATTCAGTACTTC
TRBD1	NA	TRBV18	TRBJ2-7	CASSQTGTGNTYEQYF	TGTGCCAGCTCACAAACCGGGACAGGGAATACGTACGAGCAGTACTTC
NA	NA	TRBV11-2	TRBJ2-6	CASSLGQVSGANVLTF	TGTGCCAGCAGCTTAGGACAAGTCTCTGGGGCCAACGTCCTGACTTTC
TRBD2	NA	TRBV4-2	TRBJ2-1	CASSPSLAGGFNEQFF	TGTGCCAGCAGCCCCTCGCTAGCGGGGGGTTTCAATGAGCAGTTCTTC
NA	NA	TRBV28	TRBJ2-3	CASSLWSGRVIDTQYF	TGTGCCAGCAGTTTATGGTCGGGAAGGGTAATAGATACGCAGTATTTT
NA	NA	TRBV11-2	TRBJ2-3	CASSFNGDFTDTQYF	TGTGCCAGCAGCTTTAACGGGGACTTCACAGATACGCAGTATTTT
NA	NA	TRBV25-1	TRBJ2-7	CASSEGQGYYEQYF	TGTGCCAGCAGTGAAGGGCAGGGATACTACGAGCAGTACTTC
NA	once	TRBV6-1	TRBJ2-7	CASSDWQGGEQYF	TGTGCCAGCAGTGACTGGCAGGGGGGCGAGCAGTACTTC
TRBD2	few	TRBV18	TRBJ2-1	CASSPPGLAGSYNEQFF	TGTGCCAGCTCACCGCCGGGACTAGCGGGGTCCTACAATGAGCAGTTCTTC
TRBD2	NA	TRBV4-2	TRBJ2-1	CASSQVGGSGNNEQFF	TGTGCCAGCAGCCAAGTTGGCGGGAGTGGGAACAATGAGCAGTTCTTC
TRBD1	NA	TRBV5-4	TRBJ2-3	CASSGGQATDTQYF	TGTGCCAGCAGCGGAGGACAGGCCACAGATACGCAGTATTTT
TRBD2	NA	TRBV4-2	TRBJ2-1	CASVKSGRDYNEQFF	TGTGCCAGCGTCAAGAGCGGGAGGGACTACAATGAGCAGTTCTTC
TRBD2	NA	TRBV18	TRBJ2-3	CASSPPRGGTTDTQYF	TGTGCCAGCTCACCCCCCCGGGGGGGCACCACAGATACGCAGTATTTT
NA	NA	TRBV4-2	TRBJ2-7	CASSQEGWGEPSYEQYF	TGTGCCAGCAGCCAAGAGGGTTGGGGGGAACCCTCCTACGAGCAGTACTTC
TRBD1	NA	TRBV27	TRBJ1-6	CASSRDSGASSPLHF	TGTGCCAGCAGCAGGGACAGCGGTGCAAGTTCACCCCTCCACTTT
TRBD1	NA	TRBV27	TRBJ1-1	CASSRLGQGALAFF	TGTGCCAGCAGCAGACTAGGACAGGGGGCGTTAGCTTTCTTT
NA	NA	TRBV6-6	TRBJ2-3	CASSLKLRDTDTQYF	TGTGCCAGCAGCCTGAAACTACGAGACACAGATACGCAGTATTTT
NA	once	TRBV28	TRBJ1-1	CASSPRGGRAEAFF	TGTGCCAGCAGTCCTAGGGGAGGTCGCGCTGAAGCTTTCTTT
NA	NA	TRBV7-9	TRBJ2-2	CASSTPDRNTGELFF	TGTGCCAGCAGCACCCCGGACAGAAACACCGGGGAGCTGTTTTTT
NA	NA	TRBV7-6	TRBJ2-5	CASSSTPGVRETQYF	TGTGCCAGCAGCTCGACCCCGGGGGTTAGGGAGACCCAGTACTTC
NA	NA	TRBV4-2	TRBJ2-3	CASSQVGTDTQYF	TGTGCCAGCAGCCAAGTAGGCACAGATACGCAGTATTTT
NA	NA	TRBV7-9	TRBJ1-2	CASSLVVTGQGYGYTF	TGTGCCAGCAGCTTAGTGGTCACAGGGCAAGGCTATGGCTACACCTTC
NA	few	TRBV2	TRBJ2-2	CASTRESTGELFF	TGTGCCAGCACGCGTGAGTCCACCGGGGAGCTGTTTTTT
NA	once	TRBV7-3	TRBJ2-1	CASSGRRGNEQFF	TGTGCCAGCAGCGGACGTAGGGGCAATGAGCAGTTCTTC
TRBD2	NA	TRBV2	TRBJ2-7	CASSEGGLAAYEQYF	TGTGCCAGCAGTGAAGGGGGACTAGCGGCCTACGAGCAGTACTTC
NA	few	TRBV7-9	TRBJ1-1	CASSSITYRAHRSTEAFF	TGTGCCAGCAGCTCTATTACATACCGGGCCCACAGGAGCACTGAAGCTTTCTTT